This T cell receptor beta chain was identified in a study of identical twins. This clonotype was seen a few times. Antigen: not known. Study-level findings and limits: Within beta out-of-frame sequences, the excess sharing observed between twins was weaker.

Template switching introduced a universal primer site, and the cDNA bore unique molecular identifiers. TCRdb re-derived calls from the 5' RACE reads in MiXCR, one entry per CDR3 protein. The sample has hundreds of thousands of distinct CDR3 sequences, less than 9.5% seen once. V lost 0 bases, J lost 10 bases, and 9 bases stayed unmatched. The CDR3 sequence is 16 residues long. CDR1 and CDR2 from the germline V gene are ENHRY and SYGVKD. This sample was also put to use in a study of yellow fever vaccine responses in identical twins.

The sample comprised CD8+ T cells sorted from blood. This sequence joins TRBV10-3 and TRBJ2-1, with 10 bases identical to TRBD2. This sequence was found in a woman aged 18-29 years in good health. CDR3 residues: CAISESVRLAGEEQFF. CDR3 nucleotide sequence: TGTGCCATCAGTGAGTCGGTTAGGCTAGCGGGAGAGGAGCAGTTCTTC.